This T cell receptor beta chain was sequenced during a study of T-cell reconstitution after alpha-beta-depleted transplantation in children. Whole-study findings and limits: Reportedly, only several hundred clones from non-depleted graft cells drove alpha-beta T-cell counts at about two months. The study traced high day-60 TCRbeta diversity in some patients to surviving recipient T cells and thymic progenitors. Newly generated T cells supplied most T-cell counts and diversity one year post-transplant.

CDR3 size: 14 residues. Germline trimming cut 6 bases from V and 12 bases from J; bases unmatched to any gene: 12. Germline-derived CDR1 and CDR2 are SQVTM and ANQGSEA. Note on this clonotype: What it recognizes is unknown. Just one base apart from a much larger clone, this may be a read error.

As it was prepared, the TCRbeta library received unique molecular identifiers. TCRdb itself ran the PCR reads through MiXCR, one entry per CDR3 protein. This sample has 250,000 to 300,000 distinct CDR3 sequences, with around 10% found just once. Specimen: PBMCs, collected before TCRalphabeta/CD19-depleted stem cell transplant. The chain uses TRBV29-1 and TRBJ2-1, with 12 positions matching TRBD2. The receptor was isolated from a boy younger than two with acute myeloid leukemia, due to receive a stem cell transplant. The chain's CDR3 is CSVETSGSLHGQFF. The CDR3 coding sequence is TGCAGCGTCGAGACTAGCGGGAGTCTCCATGGGCAGTTCTTC.